This is a list of T cell receptor beta chains from one sample in a study of cytomegalovirus exposure and HLA in healthy donors. The table came from immunoSEQ multiplex PCR; TCRdb's copy has only in-frame clones and leaves some out. The table lists around 200,000 clones, approximately 75% of them singletons. Sequencing input: PBMCs. The receptors stem from a man between 25 and 39 years old in good health and CMV-seropositive. Each CDR3 is given with its conserved first and last residue. The order of the fields is V gene, J gene, clone size, D gene, CDR3 DNA, CDR3 protein. The D gene is left open where the match is weak. Part of the rows lack a size; the others show once, few, many or a class for expanded clones.

>TRBV4-3|TRBJ2-7|few|.
TGCGCCAGCAGCCCTCGACAGGCGAGCTACGAGCAGTACTTC
CASSPRQASYEQYF
>TRBV6-5|TRBJ1-6|.|TRBD1
TGTGCCAGCAGTTACAGGGGGCAGGTTTCACCCCTCCACTTT
CASSYRGQVSPLHF
>TRBV19|TRBJ1-1|.|.
TGTGCCAGTACCGACTGGGGGAGGGACACTGAAGCTTTCTTT
CASTDWGRDTEAFF
>TRBV4-3|TRBJ2-1|.|TRBD2
TGCGCCAGCAGCCAAGATCACGGACTAGCGGGAGGGGATGAGCAGTTCTTC
CASSQDHGLAGGDEQFF
>TRBV30|TRBJ1-2|.|TRBD1
TGTGCCTGGAGTCCCGGGACAGTAGCTGGCTACACCTTC
CAWSPGTVAGYTF
>TRBV9|TRBJ1-2|.|.
TGTGCCAGCAGCGTGCCCCGAGCAGGGGATAACTATGGCTACACCTTC
CASSVPRAGDNYGYTF
>TRBV9|TRBJ2-3|.|TRBD2
TGTGCCAGCAGCCCCCGGGGGGCTAGCGGGGCCCCAGATACGCAGTATTTT
CASSPRGASGAPDTQYF
>TRBV28|TRBJ2-3|.|.
TGTGCCAGCAGCCGTGCGGGGACGAGAAGCACAGATACGCAGTATTTT
CASSRAGTRSTDTQYF
>TRBV30|TRBJ2-7|.|.
TGTGCCTGGAGTAGGCCTCCCAGGATCTACGAGCAGTACTTC
CAWSRPPRIYEQYF
>TRBV5-3|TRBJ2-3|.|TRBD2
TGTGCCAGAAGCTTGGAGGGTAGCGGGAGAGGTAGCACAGATACGCAGTATTTT
CARSLEGSGRGSTDTQYF
>TRBV4-2|TRBJ1-2|.|.
TGTGCCAGCAGCCAAGATCGGCAGGGCGCGGGGGATGGCTACACCTTC
CASSQDRQGAGDGYTF
>TRBV5-6|TRBJ2-3|.|TRBD2
TGTGCCAGCAGCGCGTTACTAGCGGGGGTCACAGATACGCAGTATTTT
CASSALLAGVTDTQYF
>TRBV7-9|TRBJ2-2|.|TRBD1
TGTGCCAGCAGCGCAAGGGACAGGGGCGACGGCACCGGGGAGCTGTTTTTT
CASSARDRGDGTGELFF
>TRBV6-5|TRBJ2-1|.|.
TGTGCCAGTCAGATGGACAGTTACAATGAGCAGTTCTTC
CASQMDSYNEQFF
>TRBV6-6|TRBJ2-1|.|.
TGTGCCAGCAGTTACATCTCAGGGGATTACAATGAGCAGTTCTTC
CASSYISGDYNEQFF
>TRBV7-2|TRBJ2-5|once|TRBD1
TGTGCCAGCAGCACGAGGACAGGGACGGAGACCCAGTACTTC
CASSTRTGTETQYF
>TRBV6-5|TRBJ1-2|.|.
TGTGCCAGCAGTTACTCTTATCAGGGCACTTATGGCTACACCTTC
CASSYSYQGTYGYTF
>TRBV27|TRBJ2-7|.|.
TGTGCCAGCAGTTTGCCCGGGGCCTACGAGCAGTACTTC
CASSLPGAYEQYF
>TRBV4-3|TRBJ2-1|.|TRBD2
TGCGCCAGCAGCCAAGTTCAGGGAGGGAGTCTCGGGGATGAGCAGTTCTTC
CASSQVQGGSLGDEQFF
>TRBV6-6|TRBJ1-5|few|.
TGTGCCAGCAGTTGGGCGGGGGGCAACAATCAGCCCCAGCATTTT
CASSWAGGNNQPQHF
>TRBV29-1|TRBJ1-1|few|TRBD1
TGCAGCGTTGAGGCGACAGGGGGCGGCACTGAAGCTTTCTTT
CSVEATGGGTEAFF
>TRBV7-2|TRBJ2-5|.|.
TGTGCCAGTTCCAAGGTCAGGCAAGAGACCCAGTACTTC
CASSKVRQETQYF